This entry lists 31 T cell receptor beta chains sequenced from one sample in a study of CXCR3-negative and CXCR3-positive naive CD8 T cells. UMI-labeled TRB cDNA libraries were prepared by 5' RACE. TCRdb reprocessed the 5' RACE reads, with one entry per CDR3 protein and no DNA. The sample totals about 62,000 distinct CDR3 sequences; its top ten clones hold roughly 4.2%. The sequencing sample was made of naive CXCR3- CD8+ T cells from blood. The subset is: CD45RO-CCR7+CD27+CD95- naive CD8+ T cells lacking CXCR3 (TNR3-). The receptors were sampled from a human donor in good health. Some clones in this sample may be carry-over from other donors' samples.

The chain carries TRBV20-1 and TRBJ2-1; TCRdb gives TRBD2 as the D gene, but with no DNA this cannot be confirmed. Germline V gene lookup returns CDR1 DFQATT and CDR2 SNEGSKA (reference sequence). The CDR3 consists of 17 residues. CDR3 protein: CSARGDYPGRPYNEQFF.

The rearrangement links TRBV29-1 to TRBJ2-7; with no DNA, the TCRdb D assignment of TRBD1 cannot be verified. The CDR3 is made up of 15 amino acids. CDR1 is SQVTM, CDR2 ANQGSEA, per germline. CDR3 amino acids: CSVEEPGWSPYEQYF.

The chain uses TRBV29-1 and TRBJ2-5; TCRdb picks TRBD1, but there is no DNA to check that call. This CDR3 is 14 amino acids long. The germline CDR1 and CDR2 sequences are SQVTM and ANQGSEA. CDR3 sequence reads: CSVEARGPQETQYF.

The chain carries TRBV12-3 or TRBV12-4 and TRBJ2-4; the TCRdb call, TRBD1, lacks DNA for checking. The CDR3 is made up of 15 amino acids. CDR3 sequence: CASSLRGEAKNIQYF.

CDR3 protein: CSVDREGQGNTEAFF. This chain joins TRBV29-1 and TRBJ1-1; the D call from TCRdb, TRBD1, cannot be confirmed without DNA. Germline lookup yields CDR1 SQVTM and CDR2 ANQGSEA. This CDR3 has 15 residues.

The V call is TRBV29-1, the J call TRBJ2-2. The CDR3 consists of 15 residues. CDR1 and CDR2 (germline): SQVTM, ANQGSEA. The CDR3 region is CSVDFGRSNTGELFF.

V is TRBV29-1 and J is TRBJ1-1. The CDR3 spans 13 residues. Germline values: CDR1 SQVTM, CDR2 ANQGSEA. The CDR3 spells CSVDTDMNTEAFF.

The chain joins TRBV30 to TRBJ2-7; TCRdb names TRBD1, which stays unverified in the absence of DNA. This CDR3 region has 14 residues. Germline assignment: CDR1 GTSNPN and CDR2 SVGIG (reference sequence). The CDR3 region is CAWAGTGGSYEQYF.

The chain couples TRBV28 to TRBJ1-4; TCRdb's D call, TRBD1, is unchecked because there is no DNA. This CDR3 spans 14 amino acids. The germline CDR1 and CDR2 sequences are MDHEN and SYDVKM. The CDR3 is CATDSGTGVEKLFF.

The chain's CDR3 is CASSLVDDTDTQYF. The rearrangement links TRBV7-2 to TRBJ2-3. The V gene's germline CDR1 is SGHTA and CDR2 FQGNSA. The CDR3 sequence is 14 residues long.

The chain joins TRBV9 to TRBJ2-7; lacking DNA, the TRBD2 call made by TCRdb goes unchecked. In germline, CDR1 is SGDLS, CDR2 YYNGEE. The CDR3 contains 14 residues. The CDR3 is CASSVGAGEYEQYF.

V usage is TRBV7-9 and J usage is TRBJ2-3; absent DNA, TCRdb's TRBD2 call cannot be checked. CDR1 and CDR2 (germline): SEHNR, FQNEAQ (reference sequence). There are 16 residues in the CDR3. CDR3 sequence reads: CASSLYSLKVTDTQYF.

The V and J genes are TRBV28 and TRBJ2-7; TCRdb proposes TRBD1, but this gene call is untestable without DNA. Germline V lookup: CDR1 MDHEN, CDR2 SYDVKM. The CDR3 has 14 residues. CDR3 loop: CASLGTGLTYEQYF.

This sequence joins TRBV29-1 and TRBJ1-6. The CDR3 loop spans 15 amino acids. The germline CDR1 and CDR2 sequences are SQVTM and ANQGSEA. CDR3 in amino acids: CSVEMRGSYNSPLHF.

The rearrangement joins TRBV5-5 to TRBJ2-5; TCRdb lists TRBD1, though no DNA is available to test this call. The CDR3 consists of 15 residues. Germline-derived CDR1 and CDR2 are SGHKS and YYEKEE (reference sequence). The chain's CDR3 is CASSLEGQWGETQYF.

CDR3 amino acids: CASKKGMSYEQYF. The chain employs TRBV6-5 and TRBJ2-7. Germline CDR1 reads MNHEY; CDR2 reads SVGAGI. The CDR3 extends over 13 amino acids.

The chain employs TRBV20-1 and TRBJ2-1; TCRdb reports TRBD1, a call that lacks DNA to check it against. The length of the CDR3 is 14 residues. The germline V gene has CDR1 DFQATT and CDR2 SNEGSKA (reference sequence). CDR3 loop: CSASGIPYGDEQFF.

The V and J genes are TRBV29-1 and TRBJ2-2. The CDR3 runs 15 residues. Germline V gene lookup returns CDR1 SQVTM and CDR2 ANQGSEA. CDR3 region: CSVELFGRFTGELFF.

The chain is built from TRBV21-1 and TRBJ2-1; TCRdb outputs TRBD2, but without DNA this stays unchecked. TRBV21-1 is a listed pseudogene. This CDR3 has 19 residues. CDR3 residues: CASRVAGTSGCSSYNEQFF.

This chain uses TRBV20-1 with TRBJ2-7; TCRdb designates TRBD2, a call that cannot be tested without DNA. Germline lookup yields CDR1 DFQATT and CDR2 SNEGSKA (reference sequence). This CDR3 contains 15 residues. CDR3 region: CSASRGLAGPYEQYF.

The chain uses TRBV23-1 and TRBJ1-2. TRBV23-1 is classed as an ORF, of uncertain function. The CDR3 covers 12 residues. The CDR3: CASSPSNYGYTF.

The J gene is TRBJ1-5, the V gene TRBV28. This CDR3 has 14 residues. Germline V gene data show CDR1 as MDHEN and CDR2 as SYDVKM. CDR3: CASSYVTEPRPQHF.

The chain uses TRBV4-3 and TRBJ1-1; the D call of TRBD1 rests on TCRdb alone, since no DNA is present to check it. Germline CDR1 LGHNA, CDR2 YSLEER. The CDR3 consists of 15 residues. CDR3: CASSQGRLMNTEAFF.

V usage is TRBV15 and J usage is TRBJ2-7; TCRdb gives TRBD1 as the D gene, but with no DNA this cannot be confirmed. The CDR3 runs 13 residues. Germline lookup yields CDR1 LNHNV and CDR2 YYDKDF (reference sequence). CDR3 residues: CATRDRGTYEQYF. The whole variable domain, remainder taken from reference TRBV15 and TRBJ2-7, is DAMVIQNPRYQVTQFGKPVTLSCSQTLNHNVMYWYQQKSSQAPKLLFHYYDKDFNNEADTPDNFQSRRPNTSFCFLDIRSPGLGDTAMYLCATRDRGTYEQYFGPGTRLTVT.

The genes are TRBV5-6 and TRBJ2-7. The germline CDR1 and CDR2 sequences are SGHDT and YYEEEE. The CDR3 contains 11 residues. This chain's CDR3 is CASSLGYEQYF.

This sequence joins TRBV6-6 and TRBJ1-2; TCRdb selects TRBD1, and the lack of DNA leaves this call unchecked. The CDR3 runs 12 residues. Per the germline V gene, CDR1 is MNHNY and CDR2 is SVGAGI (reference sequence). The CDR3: CASSPWDLFYTF.

The CDR3 protein is CASSLGTHTGELFF. The V gene is TRBV6-2 or TRBV6-3, the J gene TRBJ2-2; TCRdb returns TRBD1, unconfirmable since there is no DNA. Germline assignment: CDR1 MNHEY and CDR2 SVGEGT. The CDR3 extends over 14 amino acids.

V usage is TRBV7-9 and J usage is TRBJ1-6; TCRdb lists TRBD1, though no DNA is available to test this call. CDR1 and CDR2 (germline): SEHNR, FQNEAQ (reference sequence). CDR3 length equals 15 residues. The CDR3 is CASSFRDRDEAPLHF.

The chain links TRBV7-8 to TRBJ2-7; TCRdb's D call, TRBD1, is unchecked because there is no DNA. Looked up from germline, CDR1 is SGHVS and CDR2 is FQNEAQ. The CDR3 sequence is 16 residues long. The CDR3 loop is CASSLAGTPNTYEQYF.

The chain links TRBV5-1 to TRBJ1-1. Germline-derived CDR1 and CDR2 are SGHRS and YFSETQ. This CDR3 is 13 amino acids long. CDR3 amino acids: CASSETVSGEAFF.

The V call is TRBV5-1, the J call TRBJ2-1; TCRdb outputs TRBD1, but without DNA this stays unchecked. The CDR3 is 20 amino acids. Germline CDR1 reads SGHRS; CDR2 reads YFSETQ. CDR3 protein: CASSGWAGTGGKSSYNEQLF. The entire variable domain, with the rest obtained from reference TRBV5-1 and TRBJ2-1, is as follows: KAGVTQTPRYLIKTRGQQVTLSCSPISGHRSVSWYQQTPGQGLQFLFEYFSETQRNKGNFPGRFSGRQFSNSRSEMNVSTLELGDSALYLCASSGWAGTGGKSSYNEQLFGPGTRLTVL.